The rows below give T cell receptor beta chains drawn from one sample of a study of cytomegalovirus exposure and HLA in healthy donors. Produced via immunoSEQ multiplex PCR; TCRdb's table is partial and in-frame only. Here the sample spans around 130,000 clones, roughly 65% being singletons. The specimen was PBMCs. These TCRs come from a woman aged 25 to 39 in good health and CMV-seronegative. The CDR3 runs from the conserved cysteine through the conserved F or W. The order of the fields is clone size, J gene, D gene, V gene, CDR3 protein, CDR3 DNA. D genes are given only for firm matches. The listing skips clone size in some rows; elsewhere it reads once, few, many or a size class.

abundance: once
j_gene: TRBJ2-3
d_gene: .
v_gene: TRBV5-1
CDR3aa: CASSLGDITDTQYF
CDR3nt: TGCGCCAGCAGCTTGGGAGACATCACAGATACGCAGTATTTT

abundance: .
j_gene: TRBJ2-1
d_gene: TRBD1
v_gene: TRBV19
CDR3aa: CASSIVGGQGMHNEQFF
CDR3nt: TGTGCCAGTAGTATAGTAGGAGGACAGGGTATGCACAATGAGCAGTTCTTC

abundance: .
j_gene: TRBJ1-1
d_gene: TRBD1
v_gene: TRBV25-1
CDR3aa: CASSGGTGAAGF
CDR3nt: TGTGCCAGCAGTGGCGGGACAGGGGCCGCCGGTTTT

abundance: .
j_gene: TRBJ1-1
d_gene: TRBD1
v_gene: TRBV5-3
CDR3aa: CARSYAPTGVYTEAFF
CDR3nt: TGTGCCAGAAGCTACGCTCCAACAGGGGTGTACACTGAAGCTTTCTTT

abundance: .
j_gene: TRBJ1-2
d_gene: .
v_gene: TRBV28
CDR3aa: CASSLGGRGGYGYTF
CDR3nt: TGTGCCAGCAGTTTAGGCGGCAGGGGAGGGTATGGCTACACCTTC

abundance: once
j_gene: TRBJ2-7
d_gene: .
v_gene: TRBV7-8
CDR3aa: CASSLTDYYEQYF
CDR3nt: TGTGCCAGCAGCTTAACGGACTACTACGAGCAGTACTTC

abundance: few
j_gene: TRBJ2-3
d_gene: TRBD1
v_gene: TRBV28
CDR3aa: CASRQGASTDTQYF
CDR3nt: TGTGCCAGCCGACAGGGGGCAAGCACAGATACGCAGTATTTT

abundance: .
j_gene: TRBJ2-1
d_gene: TRBD2
v_gene: TRBV11-2
CDR3aa: CASSLAVSGFTYNEQFF
CDR3nt: TGTGCCAGCAGCTTAGCTGTTAGCGGGTTTACCTACAATGAGCAGTTCTTC

abundance: .
j_gene: TRBJ2-3
d_gene: .
v_gene: TRBV7-9
CDR3aa: CASSLRANTQYF
CDR3nt: TGTGCCAGCAGCTTAAGAGCGAATACGCAGTATTTT

abundance: .
j_gene: TRBJ2-3
d_gene: .
v_gene: TRBV11-2
CDR3aa: CASSFVRTDTQYF
CDR3nt: TGTGCCAGCAGCTTTGTCAGAACAGATACGCAGTATTTT

abundance: once
j_gene: TRBJ2-5
d_gene: .
v_gene: TRBV29-1
CDR3aa: CSVVGGYYLGETQYF
CDR3nt: TGCAGCGTTGTTGGTGGTTACTACCTCGGGGAGACCCAGTACTTC

abundance: .
j_gene: TRBJ2-5
d_gene: TRBD2
v_gene: TRBV11-3
CDR3aa: CASSLSGGDGQETQYF
CDR3nt: TGTGCCAGCAGCTTGTCGGGGGGGGATGGACAAGAGACCCAGTACTTC

abundance: few
j_gene: TRBJ2-3
d_gene: TRBD2
v_gene: TRBV5-1
CDR3aa: CASSLPTKTSGIADTQYF
CDR3nt: TGCGCCAGCAGCTTGCCTACTAAGACTAGCGGGATAGCAGATACGCAGTATTTT

abundance: .
j_gene: TRBJ2-7
d_gene: .
v_gene: TRBV28
CDR3aa: CASSSGQSYEQYF
CDR3nt: TGTGCCAGCAGTTCTGGACAGAGCTACGAGCAGTACTTC

abundance: .
j_gene: TRBJ1-5
d_gene: .
v_gene: TRBV4-2
CDR3aa: CASSQDHNRVGQPQHF
CDR3nt: TGTGCCAGCAGCCAGGACCACAACAGGGTAGGTCAGCCCCAGCATTTT

abundance: .
j_gene: TRBJ1-4
d_gene: .
v_gene: TRBV2
CDR3aa: CASTNGGGWEKLFF
CDR3nt: TGTGCCAGCACCAATGGCGGGGGATGGGAAAAACTGTTTTTT

abundance: .
j_gene: TRBJ1-2
d_gene: .
v_gene: TRBV2
CDR3aa: CASRVGGARNYGYTF
CDR3nt: TGTGCCAGCAGGGTAGGGGGGGCCAGGAACTATGGCTACACCTTC

abundance: .
j_gene: TRBJ2-2
d_gene: .
v_gene: TRBV25-1
CDR3aa: CASTRGGDTGELFF
CDR3nt: TGTGCCAGCACGAGGGGGGGGGACACCGGGGAGCTGTTTTTT

abundance: once
j_gene: TRBJ2-5
d_gene: TRBD2
v_gene: TRBV6-6
CDR3aa: CASQNPSGGQETQYF
CDR3nt: TGTGCCAGCCAGAACCCAAGCGGGGGGCAAGAGACCCAGTACTTC

abundance: .
j_gene: TRBJ1-5
d_gene: TRBD1
v_gene: TRBV6-5
CDR3aa: CASSYSQGDQPQHF
CDR3nt: TGTGCCAGCAGTTACAGTCAGGGGGATCAGCCCCAGCATTTT

abundance: few
j_gene: TRBJ2-3
d_gene: .
v_gene: TRBV5-8
CDR3aa: CASSLWGVGTDTQYF
CDR3nt: TGTGCCAGCAGCTTGTGGGGGGTTGGCACAGATACGCAGTATTTT

abundance: .
j_gene: TRBJ1-4
d_gene: .
v_gene: TRBV9
CDR3aa: CASSAEGQPNEKLFF
CDR3nt: TGTGCCAGCAGCGCCGAGGGACAACCCAATGAAAAACTGTTTTTT

abundance: .
j_gene: TRBJ1-2
d_gene: TRBD1
v_gene: TRBV19
CDR3aa: CASSIRTGGDYGYTF
CDR3nt: TGTGCCAGTAGTATTCGTACAGGGGGCGACTATGGCTACACCTTC

abundance: .
j_gene: TRBJ1-3
d_gene: .
v_gene: TRBV19
CDR3aa: CASSERTATGNTIYF
CDR3nt: TGTGCCAGTAGTGAGCGGACAGCTACTGGAAACACCATATATTTT

abundance: .
j_gene: TRBJ1-1
d_gene: .
v_gene: TRBV19
CDR3aa: CASSLTGSEGTEAFF
CDR3nt: TGTGCCAGTAGCCTAACAGGGAGTGAGGGCACTGAAGCTTTCTTT

abundance: few
j_gene: TRBJ1-3
d_gene: .
v_gene: TRBV7-9
CDR3aa: CASSLEFWNTIYF
CDR3nt: TGTGCCAGCAGTCTAGAGTTTTGGAACACCATATATTTT

abundance: .
j_gene: TRBJ1-4
d_gene: TRBD1
v_gene: TRBV27
CDR3aa: CASSPRGRGVGLGEKLFF
CDR3nt: TGTGCCAGCAGTCCTAGGGGGCGCGGGGTAGGCTTGGGTGAAAAACTGTTTTTT

abundance: .
j_gene: TRBJ2-5
d_gene: TRBD1
v_gene: TRBV6-5
CDR3aa: CASRRDRWETQYF
CDR3nt: TGTGCCAGCAGAAGGGACAGGTGGGAGACCCAGTACTTC

abundance: .
j_gene: TRBJ1-1
d_gene: .
v_gene: TRBV7-6
CDR3aa: CASGEGLNTEAFF
CDR3nt: TGTGCCAGCGGGGAGGGGTTGAACACTGAAGCTTTCTTT

abundance: .
j_gene: TRBJ2-1
d_gene: .
v_gene: TRBV4-1
CDR3aa: CASSQRSGPNEQFF
CDR3nt: TGCGCCAGCAGCCAACGGAGCGGCCCTAATGAGCAGTTCTTC